The 2 T cell receptor beta chains below were found in one sample sequenced in a study of CD8 T cells in Susac syndrome. Random hexamers were used to reverse transcribe roughly 0.5 to 1 ug of RNA. One entry per CDR3 protein results from TCRdb running MiXCR on the immunoSEQ multiplex PCR reads. The table shows 150,000 to 200,000 distinct CDR3 sequences, with about 95% occurring only once. The sample taken for sequencing was CD4+ T cells from PBMCs. The origin of the receptors is a human donor in good health.

The V call is TRBV7-9, the J call TRBJ2-3, with 8 bases matching TRBD2. Germline V gene sequence: CDR1 SEHNR, CDR2 FQNEAQ (reference sequence). After removal of 4 bases from V and 4 bases from J, the junction contained 4 bases not matched to a gene. There are 14 residues in the CDR3. DNA of the CDR3: TGTGCCAGCAGCTCCCGGGGGGGGTCAGATACGCAGTATTTT. This codes for CASSSRGGSDTQYF.

The rearrangement joins TRBV9 to TRBJ2-5; either TRBD1 or TRBD2 may fit D (5 bases each). CDR1 is SGDLS and CDR2 is YYNGEE in the germline V gene. Trimming stripped 4 bases from V and 5 bases from J, with 12 bases between. This CDR3 has 13 amino acids. The CDR3 loop reads CASSTRDEETQYF. As DNA, the CDR3 is TGTGCCAGCAGCACCCGGGACGAGGAGACCCAGTACTTC.